The T cell receptor beta chain described here comes from a study of blood T cell repertoires in COVID-19. Across the whole study: Both acute and convalescent COVID-19 samples were obtained from the United States, Italy and Spain. In each case, the material was cDNA or gDNA derived from T cells, B-cell-depleted T cells, or PBMCs.

Original methodology: Counts of nucleated cells, estimated from reference gene primer amplification, were obtained. Libraries were prepared by immunoSEQ multiplex PCR; TCRdb keeps only in-frame clonotypes and omits some of them. V and J calls and clone size are copied from that table; D and trimming were computed from the DNA. The table lists about 170,000 clones, more than 60% of them singletons. CDR1 and CDR2 (germline): SGHTA, FQGNSA. The CDR3 has 16 residues. V was clipped by 5 bases and J by 4 bases; unmatched bases: 5. Sequencing input: peripheral blood. The V and J genes are TRBV7-2 and TRBJ1-6, with TRBD1 matching over 10 bases. The receptor was derived from a man aged 55 to 70 with acute or convalescent COVID-19. The CDR3: CASSLRDRGYNSPLHF. DNA of the CDR3: TGTGCCAGCAGCCTCCGGGACAGGGGATATAATTCACCCCTCCACTTT. Full variable domain (remainder filled in from reference TRBV7-2 and TRBJ1-6): GAGVSQSPSNKVTEKGKDVELRCDPISGHTALYWYRQSLGQGLEFLIYFQGNSAPDKSGLPSDRFSAERTGGSVSTLTIQRTQQEDSAVYLCASSLRDRGYNSPLHFGNGTRLTVT.